The T cell receptor (beta chain) described here comes from a study of T cells in Graves' hyperthyroidism and ophthalmopathy. The CDR3 runs to 16 residues. The trim removed 1 base at V and 1 base at J, leaving 5 bases unmatched. Germline CDR1 and CDR2: SEHNR and FQNEAQ (reference sequence). Study-wide points: Most expanded thyroid clonotypes above 0.001 also appeared in blood. Ophthalmopathy was identified by the model a median around 5.9 months ahead of onset.

TCR beta CDR3 regions were amplified from RNA. During a first-round RT-PCR of the TCR CDR3, the HTBI primer set was used. TCRdb passed the multiplex PCR reads through MiXCR, listing each CDR3 protein once. The sample comprises about 840,000 distinct CDR3 sequences, roughly 40% of which are singletons, and approximately 8.7% rests with the top ten. Researchers defined stable Graves' hyperthyroidism as no ophthalmopathy progression within 18 months. To note about this clonotype: Its antigen remains unidentified.

The sequenced sample was blood. The chain is built from TRBV7-9 and TRBJ2-5; the match to TRBD2 covers 8 bases. The sequence was collected from a young man with Graves' hyperthyroidism. The CDR3 nucleotides are TGTGCCAGCAGCTTAGGGCCAGCGGGGGCCCAAGAGACCCAGTACTTC. Protein product: CASSLGPAGAQETQYF.